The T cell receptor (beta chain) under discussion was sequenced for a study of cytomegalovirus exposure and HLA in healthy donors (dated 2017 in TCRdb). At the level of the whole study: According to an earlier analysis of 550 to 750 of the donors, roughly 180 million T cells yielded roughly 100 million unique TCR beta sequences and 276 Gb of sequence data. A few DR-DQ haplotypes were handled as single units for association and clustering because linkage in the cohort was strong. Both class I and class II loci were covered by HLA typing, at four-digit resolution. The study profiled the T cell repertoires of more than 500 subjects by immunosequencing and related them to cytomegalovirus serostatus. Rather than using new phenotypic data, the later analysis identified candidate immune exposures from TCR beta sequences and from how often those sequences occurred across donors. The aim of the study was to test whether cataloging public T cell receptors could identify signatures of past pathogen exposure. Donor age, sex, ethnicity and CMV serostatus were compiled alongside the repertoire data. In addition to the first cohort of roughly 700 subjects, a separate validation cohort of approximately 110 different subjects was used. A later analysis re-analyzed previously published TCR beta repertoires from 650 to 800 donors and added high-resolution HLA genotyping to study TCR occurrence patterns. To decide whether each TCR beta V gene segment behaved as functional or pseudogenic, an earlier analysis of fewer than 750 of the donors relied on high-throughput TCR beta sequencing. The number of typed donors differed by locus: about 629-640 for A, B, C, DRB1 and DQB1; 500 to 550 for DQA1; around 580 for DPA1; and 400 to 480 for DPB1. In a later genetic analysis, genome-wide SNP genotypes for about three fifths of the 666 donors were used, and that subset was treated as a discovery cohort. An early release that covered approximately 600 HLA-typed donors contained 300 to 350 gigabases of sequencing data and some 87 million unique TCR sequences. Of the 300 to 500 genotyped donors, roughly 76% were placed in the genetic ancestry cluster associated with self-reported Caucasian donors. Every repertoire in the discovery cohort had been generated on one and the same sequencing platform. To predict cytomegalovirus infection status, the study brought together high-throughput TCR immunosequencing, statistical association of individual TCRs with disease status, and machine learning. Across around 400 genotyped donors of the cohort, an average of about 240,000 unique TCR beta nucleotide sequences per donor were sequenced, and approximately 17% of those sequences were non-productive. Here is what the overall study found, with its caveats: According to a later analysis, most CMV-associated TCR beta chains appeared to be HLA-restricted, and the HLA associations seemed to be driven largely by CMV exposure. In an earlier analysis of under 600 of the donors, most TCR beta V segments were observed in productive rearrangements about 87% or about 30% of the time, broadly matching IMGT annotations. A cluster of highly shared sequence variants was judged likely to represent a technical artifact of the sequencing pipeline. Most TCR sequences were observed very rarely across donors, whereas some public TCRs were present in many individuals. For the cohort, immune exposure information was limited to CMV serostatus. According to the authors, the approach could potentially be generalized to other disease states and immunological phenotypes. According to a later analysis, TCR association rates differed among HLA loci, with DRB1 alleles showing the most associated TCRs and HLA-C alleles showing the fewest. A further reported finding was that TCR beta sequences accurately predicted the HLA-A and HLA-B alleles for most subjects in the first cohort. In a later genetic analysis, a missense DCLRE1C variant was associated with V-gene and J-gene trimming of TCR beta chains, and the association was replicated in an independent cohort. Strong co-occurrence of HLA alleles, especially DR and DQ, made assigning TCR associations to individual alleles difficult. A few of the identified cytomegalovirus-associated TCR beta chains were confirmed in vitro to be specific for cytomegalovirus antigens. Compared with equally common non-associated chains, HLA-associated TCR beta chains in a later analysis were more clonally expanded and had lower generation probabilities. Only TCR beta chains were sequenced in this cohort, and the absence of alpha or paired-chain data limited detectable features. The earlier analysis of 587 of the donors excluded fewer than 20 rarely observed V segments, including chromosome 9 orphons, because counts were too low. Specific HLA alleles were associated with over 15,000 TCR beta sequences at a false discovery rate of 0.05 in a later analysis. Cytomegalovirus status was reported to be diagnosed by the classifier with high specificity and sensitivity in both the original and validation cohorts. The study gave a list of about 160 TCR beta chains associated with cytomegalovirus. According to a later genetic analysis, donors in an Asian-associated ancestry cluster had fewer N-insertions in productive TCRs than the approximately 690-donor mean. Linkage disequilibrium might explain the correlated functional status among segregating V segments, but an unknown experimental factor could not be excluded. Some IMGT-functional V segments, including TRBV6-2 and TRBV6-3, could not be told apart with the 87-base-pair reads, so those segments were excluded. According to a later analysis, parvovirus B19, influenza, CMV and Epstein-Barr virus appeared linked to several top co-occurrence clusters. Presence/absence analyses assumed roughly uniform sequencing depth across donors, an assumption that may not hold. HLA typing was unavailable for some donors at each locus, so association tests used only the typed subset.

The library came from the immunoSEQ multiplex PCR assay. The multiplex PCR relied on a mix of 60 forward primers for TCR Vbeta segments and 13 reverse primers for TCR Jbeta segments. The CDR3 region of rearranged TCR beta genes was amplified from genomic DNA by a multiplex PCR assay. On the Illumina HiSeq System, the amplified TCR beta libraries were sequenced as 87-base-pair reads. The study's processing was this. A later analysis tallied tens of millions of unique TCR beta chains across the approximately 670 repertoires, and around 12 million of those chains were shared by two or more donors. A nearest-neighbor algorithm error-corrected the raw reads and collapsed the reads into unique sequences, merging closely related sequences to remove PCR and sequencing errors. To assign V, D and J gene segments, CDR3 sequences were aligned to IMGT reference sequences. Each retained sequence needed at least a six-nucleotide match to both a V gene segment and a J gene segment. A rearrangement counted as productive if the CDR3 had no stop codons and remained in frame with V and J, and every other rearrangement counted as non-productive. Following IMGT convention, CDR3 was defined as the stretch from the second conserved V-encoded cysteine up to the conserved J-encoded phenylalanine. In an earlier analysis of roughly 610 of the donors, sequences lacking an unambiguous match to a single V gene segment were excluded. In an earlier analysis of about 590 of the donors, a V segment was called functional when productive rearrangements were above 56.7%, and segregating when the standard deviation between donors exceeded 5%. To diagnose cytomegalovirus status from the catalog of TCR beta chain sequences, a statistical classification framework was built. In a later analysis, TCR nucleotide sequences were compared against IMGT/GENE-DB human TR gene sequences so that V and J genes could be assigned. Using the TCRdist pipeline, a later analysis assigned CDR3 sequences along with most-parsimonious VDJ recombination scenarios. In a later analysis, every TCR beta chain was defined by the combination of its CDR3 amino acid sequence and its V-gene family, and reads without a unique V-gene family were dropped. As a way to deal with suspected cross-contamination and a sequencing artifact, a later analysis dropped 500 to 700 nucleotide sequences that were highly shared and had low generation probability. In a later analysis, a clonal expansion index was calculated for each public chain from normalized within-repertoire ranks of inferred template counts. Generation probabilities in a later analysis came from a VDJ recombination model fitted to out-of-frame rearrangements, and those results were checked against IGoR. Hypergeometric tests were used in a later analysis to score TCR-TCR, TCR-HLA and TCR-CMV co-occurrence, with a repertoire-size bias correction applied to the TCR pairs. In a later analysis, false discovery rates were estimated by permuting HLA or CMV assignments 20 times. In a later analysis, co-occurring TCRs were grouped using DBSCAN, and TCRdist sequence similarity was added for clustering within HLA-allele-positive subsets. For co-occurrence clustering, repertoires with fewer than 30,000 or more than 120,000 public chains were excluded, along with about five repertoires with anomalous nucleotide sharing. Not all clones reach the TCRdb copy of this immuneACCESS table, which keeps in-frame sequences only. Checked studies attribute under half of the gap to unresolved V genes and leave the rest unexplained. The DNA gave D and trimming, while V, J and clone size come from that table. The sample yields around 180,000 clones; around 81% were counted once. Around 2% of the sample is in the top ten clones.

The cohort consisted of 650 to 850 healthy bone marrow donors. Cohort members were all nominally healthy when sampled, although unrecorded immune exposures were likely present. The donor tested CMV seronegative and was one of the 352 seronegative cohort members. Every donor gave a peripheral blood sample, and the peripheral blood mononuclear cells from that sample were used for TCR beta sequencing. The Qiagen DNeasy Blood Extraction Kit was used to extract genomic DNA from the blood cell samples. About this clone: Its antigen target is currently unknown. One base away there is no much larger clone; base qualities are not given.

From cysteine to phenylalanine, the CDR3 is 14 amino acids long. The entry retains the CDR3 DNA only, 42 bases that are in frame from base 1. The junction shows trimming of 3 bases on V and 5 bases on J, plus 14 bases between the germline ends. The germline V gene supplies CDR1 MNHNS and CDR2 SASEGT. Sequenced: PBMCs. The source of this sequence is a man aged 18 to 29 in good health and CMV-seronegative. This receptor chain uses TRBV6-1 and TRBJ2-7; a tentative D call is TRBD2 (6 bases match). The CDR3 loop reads CASSDQMTSNEQYF. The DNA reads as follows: TGTGCCAGCAGTGATCAAATGACTAGTAACGAGCAGTACTTC.